This TCR beta chain was obtained from a study of regulatory T cells in long-lasting Graves disease. Whole-study results and caveats: Tissue studied was limited to peripheral blood, excluding thyroid tissue.

There are 16 residues in the CDR3. Germline CDR1 is MDHEN and CDR2 is SYDVKM. The V end was cut by 3 bases, the J end by 1 base, with 15 bases between. Library construction for TCR beta used iRepertoire HTBI primers and Arm-PCR of CDR3 regions. TCRdb processed the multiplex PCR reads anew with MiXCR; each CDR3 protein has one entry. The profile shows roughly 420,000 distinct CDR3 sequences, approximately 15% of them singletons. Note on this clonotype: What it binds is not known.

As to time point: newly diagnosed GD, antithyroid drugs for less than 3 months. The TCR library used RNA extracted from PBMCs. Patients met American Thyroid Association criteria for Graves' disease. Another study also made use of these data, one on T cells in Graves' hyperthyroidism and ophthalmopathy.

The sequencing here drew on peripheral blood mononuclear cells (PBMCs), taken at new diagnosis, from a patient treated with antithyroid drugs. The chain joins TRBV28 to TRBJ1-1, with D possibly TRBD1 on 6 matching bases. The TCR originated in a woman in her 50s with Graves disease. CDR3 region: CASSLYGGGTNTEAFF. The CDR3 nucleotides read TGTGCCAGCAGTTTGTACGGGGGCGGAACGAACACTGAAGCTTTCTTT.